This TCR beta chain was recovered during a study of shared clonotypes between healthy human individuals. Trimming removed 3 bases from V and 0 bases from J, with 23 bases in between. The CDR3 runs to 19 residues. Germline V gene sequence: CDR1 SGDLS, CDR2 YYNGEE. Partitioning of CD4+ cells yielded a CD45RA+ naive subset and a CD45RA-negative memory subset. Measured with immunoSEQ multiplex PCR; TCRdb has only the in-frame clones, and not every one. The table records roughly 1.4 million clones, roughly 98.5% of them present only once. Sequencing was performed on naive CD4+ T cells sorted from blood. Subset denoted: CD45RA+ positively selected. The J gene is TRBJ2-3, the V gene TRBV9; D is unclear. The TCR sequence derives from a man aged 25 to 45 in good health. CDR3 sequence (DNA): TGTGCCAGCAGCGGTGTCCCCCGTGAGTCCCAAACTAGCACAGATACGCAGTATTTT. Protein product: CASSGVPRESQTSTDTQYF.